This passage covers 9 T cell receptor beta chains from one sample sequenced in a study of blood T cell repertoires in COVID-19. Some clones are missing from TCRdb's copy, which holds only in-frame ones; the method was immunoSEQ multiplex PCR. The sample carries some 57,000 clones, around 90% recorded once. The specimen was peripheral blood. Receptors originate from a man in his 70s with acute or convalescent COVID-19.

The chain recombines TRBV27 with TRBJ2-1; the match to TRBD2 covers 7 bases. There are 16 residues in the CDR3. Trimming at V came to 4 bases and at J to 9 bases, leaving 15 bases not matched to a gene. Germline V gene sequence: CDR1 MNHEY, CDR2 SMNVEV (reference sequence). Here the CDR3 reads CASSSRAGSGIGEQFF. CDR3 DNA: TGTGCCAGCAGTTCCCGAGCCGGGAGCGGGATAGGTGAGCAGTTCTTC.

The chain joins TRBV24-1 to TRBJ1-2; the match to TRBD1 covers 12 bases. CDR3 length equals 16 residues. J was trimmed by 5 bases and V by 9 bases; bases with no gene match: 12. Germline V CDR1 and CDR2: KGHDR, SFDVKD. CDR3 protein: CATRPGQGAHRYGYTF. CDR3 sequence (DNA): TGTGCCACCCGTCCGGGACAGGGGGCGCACAGGTATGGCTACACCTTC.

The V call is TRBV14, the J call TRBJ2-1; TRBD2 matches 9 bases. The germline gives CDR1 SGHDN, CDR2 FVKESK. Trimming took 2 bases from V and 3 from J; bases not matched to a gene: 2. The CDR3 has 15 residues. CDR3 DNA sequence: TGTGCCAGCAGCCAATTGACTAGCGGCTACAATGAGCAGTTCTTC. It codes for CASSQLTSGYNEQFF.

V is TRBV7-2 and J is TRBJ1-5; D ambiguous. Trimming removed 2 bases from V and 0 bases from J, with 8 bases in between. Germline lookup yields CDR1 SGHTA and CDR2 FQGNSA. CDR3 length: 15 residues. The CDR3 DNA follows: TGTGCCAGCAGCTTAAGTCAGAATAGCAATCAGCCCCAGCATTTT. Its translation: CASSLSQNSNQPQHF.

This sequence joins TRBV4-1 and TRBJ2-5; 15 positions match TRBD2. The V gene's germline CDR1 is MGHRA and CDR2 YSYEKL. The junction had 4 bases not matched to a gene; V was cut back by 0 bases and J by 2 bases. The CDR3 is 18 amino acids. CDR3 coding DNA: TGCGCCAGCAGCCAAGATCCAGGACTAGCGGGGGGGCAAGAGACCCAGTACTTC. Protein sequence: CASSQDPGLAGGQETQYF.

The V call is TRBV5-1, the J call TRBJ2-5; D is unclear. CDR1 is SGHRS, CDR2 YFSETQ, per germline. This CDR3 is 14 amino acids long. Trimming took off 0 bases at V and 7 bases at J, with 13 bases between the two ends. CDR3 sequence (DNA): TGCGCCAGCAGCTTGGAAGTCACCCCTAGGACCCAGTACTTC. This gives the protein CASSLEVTPRTQYF.

This clone was seen just once. This chain links TRBV30 with TRBJ1-3, with a tentative D call TRBD1 (5 bases). From germline, CDR1 is GTSNPN and CDR2 SVGIG (reference sequence). Trimming took 2 bases from V and 0 from J, leaving 5 bases between them. The CDR3 runs to 13 residues. The CDR3 coding sequence is TGTGCCTGGAGTACAGGCTCTGGAAACACCATATATTTT. This codes for CAWSTGSGNTIYF.

The J gene is TRBJ2-7, the V gene TRBV3-1 (or the pseudogene TRBV3-2); 9 nucleotides agree with TRBD2. The CDR3 runs 17 residues. The ends lost 3 bases at V and 2 bases at J; junction bases unmatched: 11. Germline CDR1 reads LGHDT; CDR2 reads YNNKEL (reference sequence). The CDR3 sequence: CASSHRDSGTSTYEQYF. The CDR3 region has the DNA TGTGCCAGCAGCCACCGGGACTCCGGGACTAGCACCTACGAGCAGTACTTC.

This chain links TRBV3-1 (or the pseudogene TRBV3-2) with TRBJ2-7; 12 bases are shared with TRBD2. This CDR3 is 14 amino acids long. Germline CDR1 is LGHDT and CDR2 is YNNKEL (reference sequence). J lost 2 bases, V lost 4 bases, and 0 bases had no gene match. The CDR3 here is CASSRLAGAYEQYF. The CDR3 DNA is TGTGCCAGCAGCCGACTAGCGGGGGCCTACGAGCAGTACTTC.